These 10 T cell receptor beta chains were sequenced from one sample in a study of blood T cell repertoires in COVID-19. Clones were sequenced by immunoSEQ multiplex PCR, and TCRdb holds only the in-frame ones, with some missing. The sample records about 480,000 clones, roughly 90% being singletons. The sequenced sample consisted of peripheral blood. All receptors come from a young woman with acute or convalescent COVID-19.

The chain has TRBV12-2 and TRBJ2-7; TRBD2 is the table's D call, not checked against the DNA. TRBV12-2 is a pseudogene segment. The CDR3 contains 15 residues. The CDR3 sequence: CASRFTRPWPYEQYF. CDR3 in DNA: TGTGCAAGTCGCTTTACTAGACCCTGGCCGTACGAGCAGTACTTC.

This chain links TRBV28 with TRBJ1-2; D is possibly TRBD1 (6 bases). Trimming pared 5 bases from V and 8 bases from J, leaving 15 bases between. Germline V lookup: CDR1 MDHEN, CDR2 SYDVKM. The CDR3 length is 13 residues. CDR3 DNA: TGTGCCAGCAGTCCCTCAAGGGGGATCGGCTACACCTTC. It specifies CASSPSRGIGYTF.

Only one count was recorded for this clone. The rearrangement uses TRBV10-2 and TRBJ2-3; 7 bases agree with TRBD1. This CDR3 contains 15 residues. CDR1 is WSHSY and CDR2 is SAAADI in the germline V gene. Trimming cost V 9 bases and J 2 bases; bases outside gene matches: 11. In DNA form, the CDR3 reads TGCGCCAGTGAAACCGCCGGGACAGACACAGATACGCAGTATTTT. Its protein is CASETAGTDTDTQYF.

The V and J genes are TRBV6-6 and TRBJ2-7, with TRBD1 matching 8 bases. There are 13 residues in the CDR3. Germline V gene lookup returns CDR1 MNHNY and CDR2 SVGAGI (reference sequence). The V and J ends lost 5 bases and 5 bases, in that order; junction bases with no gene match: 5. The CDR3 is CASSQSTGDEQYF. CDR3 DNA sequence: TGTGCCAGCAGTCAATCGACAGGGGACGAGCAGTACTTC.

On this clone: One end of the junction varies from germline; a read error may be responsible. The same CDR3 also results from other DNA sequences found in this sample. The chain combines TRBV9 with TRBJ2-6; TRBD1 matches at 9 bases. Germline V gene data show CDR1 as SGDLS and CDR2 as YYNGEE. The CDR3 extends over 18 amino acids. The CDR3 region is CASSVEQGATSGANVLTF. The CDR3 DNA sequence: TGTGCCAGCAGCGTAGAACAGGGGGCTACCTCTGGGGCCAACGTCCTGACTTTT.

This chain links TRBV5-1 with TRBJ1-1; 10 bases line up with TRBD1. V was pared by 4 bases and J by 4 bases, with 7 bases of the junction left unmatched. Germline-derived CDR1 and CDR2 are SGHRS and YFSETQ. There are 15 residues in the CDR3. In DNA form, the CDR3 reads TGCGCCAGCAGCACCCGGGACAGGGGTTTCACTGAAGCTTTCTTT. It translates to CASSTRDRGFTEAFF.

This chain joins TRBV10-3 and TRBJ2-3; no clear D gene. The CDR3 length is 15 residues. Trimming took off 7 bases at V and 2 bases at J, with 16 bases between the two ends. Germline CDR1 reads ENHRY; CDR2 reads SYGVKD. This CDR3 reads CAINNVGGPTDTQYF. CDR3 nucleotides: TGTGCCATCAACAACGTCGGCGGCCCCACAGATACGCAGTATTTT.

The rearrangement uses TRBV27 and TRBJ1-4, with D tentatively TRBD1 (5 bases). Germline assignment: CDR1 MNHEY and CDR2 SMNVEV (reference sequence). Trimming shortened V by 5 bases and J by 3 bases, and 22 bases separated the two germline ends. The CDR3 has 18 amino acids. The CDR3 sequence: CASSPAPGLLMANEKLFF. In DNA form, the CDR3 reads TGTGCCAGCAGTCCAGCCCCAGGGTTGTTAATGGCTAATGAAAAACTGTTTTTT.

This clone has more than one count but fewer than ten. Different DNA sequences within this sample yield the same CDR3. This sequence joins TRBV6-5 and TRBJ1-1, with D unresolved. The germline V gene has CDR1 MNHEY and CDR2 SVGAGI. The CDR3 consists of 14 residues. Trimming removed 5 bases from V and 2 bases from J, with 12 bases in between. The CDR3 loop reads CASSLGRENTEAFF. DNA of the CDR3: TGTGCCAGCAGTCTGGGGAGGGAAAACACTGAAGCTTTCTTT.

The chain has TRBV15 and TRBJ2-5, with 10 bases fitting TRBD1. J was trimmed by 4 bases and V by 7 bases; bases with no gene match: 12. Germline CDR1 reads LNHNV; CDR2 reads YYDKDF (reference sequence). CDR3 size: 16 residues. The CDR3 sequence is CATNPSDRGPTETQYF. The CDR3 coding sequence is TGTGCCACCAACCCGTCAGACAGGGGGCCTACAGAGACCCAGTACTTC.